The T cell receptor (beta chain) described here comes from a study of shared clonotypes between healthy human individuals. Free of recent acute infections or vaccinations, the donors were healthy HIV-negative adults. CD4+ cells were split into CD45RA+ naive and CD45RA-negative memory subsets. In the authors' workflow: ImmunoSEQ gave junction-only sequences without quality scores, so filtering differed. TCRdb keeps only in-frame clones here, not all; method: immunoSEQ multiplex PCR. V and J calls and clone size are those listed in that table; D and trimming were worked out from the DNA. The table has hundreds of thousands of clones, 60% to 75% seen once. V lost 0 bases to trimming and J lost 12 bases, with 12 bases between them. Germline V gives CDR1 SGHRS, CDR2 YFSETQ. The CDR3 spans 12 residues. Of note for this clone: Its specificity is unknown.

General observations from the study: Generation probability values for non-shared clonotypes were lower than those for clonotypes shared by all four donors.

The specimen sequenced was memory CD4+ T cells sorted from blood. Stated subset: CD45RA-negative fraction. The rearrangement links TRBV5-1 to TRBJ1-1; D is ambiguous. The receptor was isolated from a woman between 25 and 40 years old in good health. This CDR3 is CASSLGVSRTFF. The CDR3 nucleotides are TGCGCCAGCAGCTTGGGGGTGTCTCGAACTTTCTTT.